A selection of T cell receptor beta chains follows, all from one sample in a study of read filtering for tumor transcriptome and immune sequencing. MiXCR was run by TCRdb on the reads, yielding one entry per CDR3 protein. The table lists approximately 45,000 distinct CDR3 sequences, less than 20% of them singletons. The sequenced sample consisted of a population of CD138-negative cells sorted from bone marrow. These receptors were obtained from a donor at least 40 years old with multiple myeloma. The CDR3 runs from the conserved cysteine through the conserved F or W. A D gene is named only where the DNA matches it firmly. Clone size, where shown, is once, few, many, or a class for clones that have expanded.

v_gene	j_gene	abundance	d_gene	CDR3nt	CDR3aa
TRBV12-3/TRBV12-4	TRBJ2-7	many	TRBD1	TGTGCCAGCAGTCAGGGGGCCTCCCGGGACGAGCAGTACTTC	CASSQGASRDEQYF
TRBV6-2/TRBV6-3	TRBJ2-1	many	-	TGTGCCAGCAGTTACTCAAGGGGCGACAATGAGCAGTTCTTC	CASSYSRGDNEQFF
TRBV10-3	TRBJ2-7	many	-	TGTGCCATCAGTGTGCCGGACAACGAGCAGTACTTC	CAISVPDNEQYF
TRBV7-2	TRBJ2-5	many	TRBD1	TGTGCCAGCAGCGCCCGGGACAGGGGATTCCGCCCCAACCAAGAGACCCAGTACTTC	CASSARDRGFRPNQETQYF
TRBV29-1	TRBJ2-1	-	TRBD2	TGCAGCGTTTTTGGACTAGCGGGTAACTTCAATGAGCAGTCCTTC	CSVFGLAGNFNEQSF
TRBV20-1	TRBJ2-1	many	TRBD2	TGCAGTGCTAGTCTAACCGGGACTAGCGGGCCTAATGAGCAGTTCTTC	CSASLTGTSGPNEQFF
TRBV20-1	TRBJ2-4	-	-	TGCAGTGCTAGGGGGGTCCCGAGCAACATTCAGTACTTC	CSARGVPSNIQYF
TRBV3-1	TRBJ2-7	many	-	TGTGCCAGCAGCCAAGTCGTCAGGGCGTCCTACGAGCAGTACTTC	CASSQVVRASYEQYF
TRBV5-1	TRBJ2-2	many	-	TGCGCCAGCAGCCTTTCAGGGGAAATGGCCGGGGAGCTGTTTTTT	CASSLSGEMAGELFF
TRBV3-1	TRBJ2-3	many	TRBD2	TGTGCCAGCAGCCCTGTCCCGGGACTAGTAGATGCGCAGTATTTT	CASSPVPGLVDAQYF
TRBV30	TRBJ2-1	many	-	TGTGCCTGGAGTGTACGATATAGCTCCTACAATGAGCAGCTCTTC	CAWSVRYSSYNEQLF
TRBV11-1	TRBJ2-1	many	-	TGTGCCAGCAGTCGAACCGGGACCCTCTCCTACAATGAGCAGTTCTTC	CASSRTGTLSYNEQFF
TRBV12-3/TRBV12-4	TRBJ2-1	many	-	TGTGCCAGCAGTCCCGGGACTTCCAGCAACAATGAGCAGTTCTTC	CASSPGTSSNNEQFF
TRBV12-3/TRBV12-4	TRBJ2-1	many	TRBD2	TGTGCCAGTAGGACTAGCGGGGGTTACAATGAGCAGTTCTTC	CASRTSGGYNEQFF
TRBV3-1	TRBJ2-1	many	TRBD2	TGTGCCAGCAGCCAACCCGGGACTAGCGGATACAATGAGCAGTTCTTC	CASSQPGTSGYNEQFF
TRBV19	TRBJ2-2	few	-	TGTGCCAGTAGTTATAGCGGACCGAACACCGGGGAGCTGTTTTTT	CASSYSGPNTGELFF
TRBV29-1	TRBJ2-7	-	-	TGCATCGTCGATGGGCCGCGGGGCTCCTACGAGCAGTACTTC	CIVDGPRGSYEQYF
TRBV27	TRBJ2-2	many	-	TGTGCCAGCCGGGCAGCGGGCAGAATCTCCGGGGAGCTGTTTTTT	CASRAAGRISGELFF
TRBV5-1	TRBJ2-1	many	-	TGCGCCAGCCTCCTACAAACGTGGCAGGAGCAGTTCTTC	CASLLQTWQEQFF
TRBV7-8	TRBJ1-3	few	-	TGTGCCAGCAGCTTGGTAAACTCTGGAAACACCATATATTTT	CASSLVNSGNTIYF
TRBV6-6	TRBJ1-4	many	TRBD1	TGTGCCAGCAGAGACGGACAGGGGAATGAAAAACTGTTTTTT	CASRDGQGNEKLFF
TRBV4-1	TRBJ2-1	few	-	TGCGCCAGCAGCCGGCGACTAGGAGACAATGAGCAGTTCTTC	CASSRRLGDNEQFF
TRBV6-2/TRBV6-3	TRBJ2-1	-	TRBD2	TGTGCCAGCAGTTACGGCCAGCGGGAAGGCAATGAGCAGTTCTTC	CASSYGQREGNEQFF
TRBV20-1	TRBJ2-1	-	TRBD1	TGCCGTGCCGACAGGGGCTCCTACAATGAGCAGCTCTTC	CRADRGSYNEQLF
TRBV19	TRBJ2-7	many	TRBD2	TGTGCCAGTAGTATTGGTAGCGGGCCACTCTACGAGCAGTACTTC	CASSIGSGPLYEQYF
TRBV7-2	TRBJ2-3	many	TRBD2	TGTGCCAGCAGCTTGGAAATAGCGGGAGAGGGAGATACGCAGTATTTT	CASSLEIAGEGDTQYF
TRBV27	TRBJ2-5	-	-	TGTGCCAGCAGTTCCGTGAGGGGGTGGCGAGAGACCCAGTACTTC	CASSSVRGWRETQYF
TRBV2	TRBJ2-5	many	-	TGTGCCAGTAACTTAAGCAAAGAGACCCAGTACTTC	CASNLSKETQYF
TRBV5-1	TRBJ1-5	-	-	TGCGCCAGCAGCTTGGCCGGAACAGAAGGTCAGCCCCAGCATTTT	CASSLAGTEGQPQHF
TRBV6-5	TRBJ2-3	many	TRBD1	TGTGCCAGCAGTTACGCCGACAGGGTCACAGATACGCAGTATTTT	CASSYADRVTDTQYF
TRBV5-1	TRBJ2-6	many	-	TGCGCCAGCAGCCCCGTCTCAGGGGATGGGGCCAACGTCCTGACTTTC	CASSPVSGDGANVLTF
TRBV12-3/TRBV12-4	TRBJ2-2	-	-	TGTGCCAGCATTTTCCCAGGGTTTCGAGAAGAGGAGCTGTTTTTT	CASIFPGFREEELFF
TRBV18	TRBJ2-7	-	TRBD1	TGTGCCAGCTCACCGGTAGGACAGGGGGCGCGAGAGCAGTACTTC	CASSPVGQGAREQYF
TRBV4-2	TRBJ2-5	few	-	TGTGCCAGCAGCCACGCCTCCTGGCTGAACCAAGAGACCCAGTACTTC	CASSHASWLNQETQYF
TRBV28	TRBJ2-7	many	-	TGTGCCAGCAGTTTTACCAGCGGCGCCTACGAGCAGTACTTC	CASSFTSGAYEQYF
TRBV15	TRBJ2-1	many	-	TGTGCCACCAGCAGAGGTGTCGGTTCCTACAATGAGCAGTTCTTC	CATSRGVGSYNEQFF
TRBV29-1	TRBJ2-7	-	TRBD1	TGCAGCGCAAACAGGGGACCCTACGAGCAGTACTTC	CSANRGPYEQYF